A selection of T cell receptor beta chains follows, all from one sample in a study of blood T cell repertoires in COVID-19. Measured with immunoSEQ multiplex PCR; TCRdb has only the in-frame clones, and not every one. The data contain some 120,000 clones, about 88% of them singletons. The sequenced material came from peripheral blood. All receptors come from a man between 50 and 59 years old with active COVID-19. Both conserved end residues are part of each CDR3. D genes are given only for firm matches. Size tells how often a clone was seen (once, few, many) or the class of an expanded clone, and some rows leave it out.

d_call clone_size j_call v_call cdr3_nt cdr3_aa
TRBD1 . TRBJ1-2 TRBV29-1 TGCAGCGGGCATGGAGGGGGCGATTATGGCTACACCTTC CSGHGGGDYGYTF
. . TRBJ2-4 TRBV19 TGTGCCGGAAACCTATATCAGGCTGGGGCCAAAAACATTCAGTACTTC CAGNLYQAGAKNIQYF
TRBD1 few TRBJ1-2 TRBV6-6 TGTGCCAGCAGTTCACAGGGGTTATATGGCTACACCTTC CASSSQGLYGYTF
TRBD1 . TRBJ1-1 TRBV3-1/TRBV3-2 TGTGCCAGCAGCGTGGGACAGGGAGGTATTGGAGCTTTCTTT CASSVGQGGIGAFF
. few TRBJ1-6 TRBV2 TGTGCCAGAAGGGTGGGAGATTCACCCCTCCACTTT CARRVGDSPLHF
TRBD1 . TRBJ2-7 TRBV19 TGTGCCAGCCGGGACAGGGGGCGAACGGCAGAAGAGCAGTACTTC CASRDRGRTAEEQYF
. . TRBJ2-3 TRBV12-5 TGTGCTAGTGGTTTGCGGCACCGAAGCGACACAGATACGCAGTATTTT CASGLRHRSDTDTQYF
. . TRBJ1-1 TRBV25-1 TGTGCCAGCAGTGAATGGCCAGGGTCGGCAGAAGCTTTCTTT CASSEWPGSAEAFF
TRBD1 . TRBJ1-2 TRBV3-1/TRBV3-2 TGTGCCAGCAGAGACCGGGACAGTGTTAACTATGGCTACACCTTC CASRDRDSVNYGYTF
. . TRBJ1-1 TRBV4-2 TGTGCCAGCAGCCACGATAGGGGAGCTTTCTTT CASSHDRGAFF
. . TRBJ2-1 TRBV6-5 TGTGCCAGCAAAGTCAGGGTGGGCAATGAGCAGTTCTTC CASKVRVGNEQFF
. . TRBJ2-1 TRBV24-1 TGTGCCACCAGTAGGGGGGACAGCTCCTACAATGAGCAGTTCTTC CATSRGDSSYNEQFF
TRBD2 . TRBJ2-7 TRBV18 TGTGCCAGCTCTACCGGGACTAGCTCCTACGAGCAGTACTTC CASSTGTSSYEQYF
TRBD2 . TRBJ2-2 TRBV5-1 TGCGCCAGCCGACAGGCGGGGGGCCCCGGGGAGCTGTTTTTT CASRQAGGPGELFF
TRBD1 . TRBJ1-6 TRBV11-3 TGTGCCAGCAGACTCTCGGGGACAGCCTATAATTCACCCCTCCACTTT CASRLSGTAYNSPLHF
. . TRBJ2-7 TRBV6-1 TGTGCCAGCAGTGAAGCGCGCAGCCCGGGGGCCTACGAGCAGTACTTC CASSEARSPGAYEQYF
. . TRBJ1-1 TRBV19 TGTGCCAGTTCCCCGCTACAGGCGAACACTGAAGCTTTCTTT CASSPLQANTEAFF
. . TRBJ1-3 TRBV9 TGTGCCAGCAGCGTCGGCAGGATCTCTGGAAACACCATATATTTT CASSVGRISGNTIYF
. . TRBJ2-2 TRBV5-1 TGCGCCAGCAGCTTGACAGGTTTCACCGGGGAGCTGTTTTTT CASSLTGFTGELFF
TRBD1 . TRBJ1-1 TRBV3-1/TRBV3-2 TGTGCCAGCATGGGACAGGGGATAGCTGAAGCTTTCTTT CASMGQGIAEAFF
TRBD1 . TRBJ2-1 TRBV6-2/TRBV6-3 TGTGCCAGCAGCCCCGCAAGGACAGGGAATGAGCAGTTCTTC CASSPARTGNEQFF
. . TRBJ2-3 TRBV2 TGTGCCAGCAGTGAAGGGACTAGCACAGATACGCAGTATTTT CASSEGTSTDTQYF
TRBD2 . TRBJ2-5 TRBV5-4 TGTGCCAGCAGCTCCTCGACCGGGACTAGGGGAGAGACCCAGTACTTC CASSSSTGTRGETQYF
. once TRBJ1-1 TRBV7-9 TGTGCCAGCAACCAACAGGGTGGCCCTGAAGCTTTCTTT CASNQQGGPEAFF
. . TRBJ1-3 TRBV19 TGTGCCAGCTCTTCTTCTCTTGGAAACACCATATATTTT CASSSSLGNTIYF
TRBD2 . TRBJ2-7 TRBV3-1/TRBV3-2 TGTGCCAGCAGCTCGACTAGCGGGGGGGCGCACTCCTACGAGCAGTACTTC CASSSTSGGAHSYEQYF
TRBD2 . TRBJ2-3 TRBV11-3 TGTGCCAGCAGCTTAGGGGGACTAGCGGGAGCCTCAGATACGCAGTATTTT CASSLGGLAGASDTQYF
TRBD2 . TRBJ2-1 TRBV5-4 TGTGCCAGCAGCTTTAGCGGGAGAGGACGTTTCGATGAGCAGTTCTTC CASSFSGRGRFDEQFF
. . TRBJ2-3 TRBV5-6 TGTGCCAGCAGCTTGGCACTGAACACAGATACGCAGTATTTT CASSLALNTDTQYF
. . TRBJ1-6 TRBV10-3 TGTGCCATCAGTGAAAACGACACGCCCGGACCCCTCCACTTT CAISENDTPGPLHF
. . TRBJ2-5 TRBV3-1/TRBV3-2 TGTGCCAGCAGCCAAGCCGGGGGGCTGTACTTC CASSQAGGLYF
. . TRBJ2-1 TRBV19 TGTGCCAGTAGTACAAGGGGCTATAAGCAGTTCTTC CASSTRGYKQFF
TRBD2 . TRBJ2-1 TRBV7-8 TGTGCCAGCAGCTTAGCGCGGGTGCTAGCGGGAGTACCCTACAATGAGCAGTTCTTC CASSLARVLAGVPYNEQFF
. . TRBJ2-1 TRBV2 TGTGCCAGCATGCTGGGAGGCCCCTACAATGAGCAGTTCTTC CASMLGGPYNEQFF
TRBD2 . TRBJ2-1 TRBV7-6 TGTGCCAGCACCCGTGGACGCGGGGGGGATTACAATGAGCAGTTCTTC CASTRGRGGDYNEQFF
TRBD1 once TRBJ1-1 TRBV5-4 TGTGCCAGCAGCCCCCGGGACAGGGAAGGGACTGAAGCTTTCTTT CASSPRDREGTEAFF
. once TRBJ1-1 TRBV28 TGTGCCAGCAGTTTATCTGTGGGCTCTGGAGCTTTCTTT CASSLSVGSGAFF
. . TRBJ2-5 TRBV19 TGTGCCAGTAGAAAGAGAGGGGGTTTAGGAGAGACCCAGTACTTC CASRKRGGLGETQYF
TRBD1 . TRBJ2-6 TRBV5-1 TGCGCCAGCAGCGAGACAGGGTCGGGTGGGGCCAACGTCCTGACTTTC CASSETGSGGANVLTF
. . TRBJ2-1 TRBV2 TGTGCCAGCAGGAGGGAGGGGGATGAGCAGTTCTTC CASRREGDEQFF
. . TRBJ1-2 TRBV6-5 TGTGCCAGCAGGGAGGCTAACTATGGCTACACCTTC CASREANYGYTF
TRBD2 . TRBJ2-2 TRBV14 TGTGCCAGCAGCCAAGTACGGGAGGGATCCGGGGAGCTGTTTTTT CASSQVREGSGELFF
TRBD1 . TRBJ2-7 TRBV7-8 TGTGCCAGCAGTTGGACAGGGGGCGAGCAGTACTTC CASSWTGGEQYF
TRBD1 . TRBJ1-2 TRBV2 TGTGCCAGCAGTGAATCTGGGACAGGGATATATGGCTACACCTTC CASSESGTGIYGYTF
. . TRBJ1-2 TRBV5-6 TGTGCCAGCAGCTTGATTCCAGGGAATGGCTACACCTTC CASSLIPGNGYTF
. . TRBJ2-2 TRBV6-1 TGTGCCAGCAGTGAACAGGGGGGTATTGCCGGGGAGCTGTTTTTT CASSEQGGIAGELFF
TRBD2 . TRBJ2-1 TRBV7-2 TGTGCCAGCAGCTTTGAGCGGGGGTGGGATGAGCAGTTCTTC CASSFERGWDEQFF
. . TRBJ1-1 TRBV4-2 TGTGCCAGCAGCCGTGGGTCCGGGGGCACTGAAGCTTTCTTT CASSRGSGGTEAFF
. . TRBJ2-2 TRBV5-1 TGCGCCAGCAGCTTAGTCCCCAGCACCGGGGAGCTGTTTTTT CASSLVPSTGELFF
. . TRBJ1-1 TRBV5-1 TGCGCCAGCAGAGTCCAGACAACGCAGACTGAAGCTTTCTTT CASRVQTTQTEAFF
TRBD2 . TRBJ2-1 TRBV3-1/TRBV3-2 TGTGCCAGCAGCCGACTAGCGGGAGATGGGGAGCAGTTCTTC CASSRLAGDGEQFF
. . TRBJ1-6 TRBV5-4 TGTGCCAGCAGCGGCACCGGGACATATAATTCACCCCTCCACTTT CASSGTGTYNSPLHF
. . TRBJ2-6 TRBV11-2 TGTGCCAGCAGGCCCGTCGGGGGCTCTGGGGCCAACGTCCTGACTTTC CASRPVGGSGANVLTF
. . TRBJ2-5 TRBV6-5 TGTGCCAGCCCCGGGGTCAGCGTAAGAAAAGAGACCCAGTACTTC CASPGVSVRKETQYF
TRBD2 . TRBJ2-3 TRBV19 TGTGCCAGTAGCCTAAGCTGGGGAGGGCCAGATACGCAGTATTTT CASSLSWGGPDTQYF
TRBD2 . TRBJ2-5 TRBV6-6 TGTGCCAGCAGTCAATCCGGGACTAGCGGGGGGGCACAAGAGACCCAGTACTTC CASSQSGTSGGAQETQYF